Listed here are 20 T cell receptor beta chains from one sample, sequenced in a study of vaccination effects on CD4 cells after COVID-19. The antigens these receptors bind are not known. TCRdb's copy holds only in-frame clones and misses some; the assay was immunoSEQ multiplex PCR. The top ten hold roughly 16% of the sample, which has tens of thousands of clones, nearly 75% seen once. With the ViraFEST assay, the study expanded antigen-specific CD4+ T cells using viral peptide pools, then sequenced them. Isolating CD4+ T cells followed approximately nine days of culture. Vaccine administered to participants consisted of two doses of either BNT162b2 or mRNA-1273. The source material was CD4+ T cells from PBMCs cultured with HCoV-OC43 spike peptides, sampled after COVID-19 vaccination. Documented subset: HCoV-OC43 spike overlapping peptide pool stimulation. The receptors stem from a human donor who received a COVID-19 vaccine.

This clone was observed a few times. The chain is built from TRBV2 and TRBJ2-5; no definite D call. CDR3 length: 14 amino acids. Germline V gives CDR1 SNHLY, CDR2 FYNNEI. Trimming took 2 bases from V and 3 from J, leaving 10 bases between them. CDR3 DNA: TGTGCCAGCAGTGAATGGAGTCGGAAAGAGACCCAGTACTTC. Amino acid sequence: CASSEWSRKETQYF.

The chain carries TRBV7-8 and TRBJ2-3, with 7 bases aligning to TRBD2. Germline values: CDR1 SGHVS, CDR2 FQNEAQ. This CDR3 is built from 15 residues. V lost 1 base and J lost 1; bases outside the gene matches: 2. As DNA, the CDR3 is TGTGCCAGCAGCTTAGGCGGGAGAGGCACAGATACGCAGTATTTT. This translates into CASSLGGRGTDTQYF.

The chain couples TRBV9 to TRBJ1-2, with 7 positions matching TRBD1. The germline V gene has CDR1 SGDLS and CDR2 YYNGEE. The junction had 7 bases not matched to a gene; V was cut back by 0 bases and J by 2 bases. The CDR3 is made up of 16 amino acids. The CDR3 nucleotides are TGTGCCAGCAGCGTAGATGGGACAGCCTGGAACTATGGCTACACCTTC. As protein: CASSVDGTAWNYGYTF. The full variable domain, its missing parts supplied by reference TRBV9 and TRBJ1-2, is DSGVTQTPKHLITATGQRVTLRCSPRSGDLSVYWYQQSLDQGLQFLIQYYNGEERAKGNILERFSAQQFPDLHSELNLSSLELGDSALYFCASSVDGTAWNYGYTFGSGTRLTVV.

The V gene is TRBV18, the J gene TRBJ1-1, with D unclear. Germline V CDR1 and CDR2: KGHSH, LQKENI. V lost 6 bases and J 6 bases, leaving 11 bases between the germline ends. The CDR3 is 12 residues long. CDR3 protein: CASSPRRPEAFF. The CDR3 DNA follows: TGTGCCAGCTCGCCCAGGAGGCCTGAAGCTTTCTTT.

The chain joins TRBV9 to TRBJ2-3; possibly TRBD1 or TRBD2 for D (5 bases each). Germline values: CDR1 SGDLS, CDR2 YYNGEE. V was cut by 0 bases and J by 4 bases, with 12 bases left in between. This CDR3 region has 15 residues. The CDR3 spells CASSVDAGAADTQYF. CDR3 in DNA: TGTGCCAGCAGCGTAGATGCCGGGGCGGCAGATACGCAGTATTTT.

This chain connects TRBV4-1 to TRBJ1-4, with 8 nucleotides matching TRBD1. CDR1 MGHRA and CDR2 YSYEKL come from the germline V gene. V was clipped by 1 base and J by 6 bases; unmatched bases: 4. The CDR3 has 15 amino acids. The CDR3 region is CASSQVRTGYEKLFF. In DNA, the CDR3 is TGCGCCAGCAGCCAAGTGAGGACAGGGTATGAAAAACTGTTTTTT.

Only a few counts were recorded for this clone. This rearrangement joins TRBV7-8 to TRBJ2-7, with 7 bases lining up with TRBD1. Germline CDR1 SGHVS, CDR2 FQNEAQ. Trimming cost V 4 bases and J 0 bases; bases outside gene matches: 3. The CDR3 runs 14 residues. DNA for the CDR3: TGTGCCAGCAGCTCCAGGACAGGCTCCTACGAGCAGTACTTC. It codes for CASSSRTGSYEQYF.

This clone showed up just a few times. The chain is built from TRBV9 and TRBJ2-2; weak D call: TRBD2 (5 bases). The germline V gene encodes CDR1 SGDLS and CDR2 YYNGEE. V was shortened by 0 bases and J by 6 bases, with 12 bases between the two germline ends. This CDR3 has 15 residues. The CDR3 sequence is CASSVGGVGAGELFF. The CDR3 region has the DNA TGTGCCAGCAGCGTAGGTGGGGTCGGGGCCGGGGAGCTGTTTTTT.

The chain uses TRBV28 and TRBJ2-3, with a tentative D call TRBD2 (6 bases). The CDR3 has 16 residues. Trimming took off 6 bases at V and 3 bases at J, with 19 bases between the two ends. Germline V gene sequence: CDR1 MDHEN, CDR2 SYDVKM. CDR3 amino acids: CASSPGGSGSTDTQYF. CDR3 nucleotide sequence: TGTGCCAGCAGCCCTGGGGGGTCGGGGTCGACAGATACGCAGTATTTT.

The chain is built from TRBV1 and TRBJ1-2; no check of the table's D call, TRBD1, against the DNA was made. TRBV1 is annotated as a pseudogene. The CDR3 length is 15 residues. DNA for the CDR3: TGCACCAGCAGCCAAGGTGACAGGCCAAACTATGGCTACACCTTC. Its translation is CTSSQGDRPNYGYTF.

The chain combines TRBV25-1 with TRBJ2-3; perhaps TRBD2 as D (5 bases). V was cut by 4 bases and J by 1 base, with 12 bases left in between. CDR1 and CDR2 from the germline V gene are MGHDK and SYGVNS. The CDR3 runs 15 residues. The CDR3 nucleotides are TGTGCCAGCAGTGGGGAGCGGAACGGCACAGATACGCAGTATTTT. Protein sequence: CASSGERNGTDTQYF.

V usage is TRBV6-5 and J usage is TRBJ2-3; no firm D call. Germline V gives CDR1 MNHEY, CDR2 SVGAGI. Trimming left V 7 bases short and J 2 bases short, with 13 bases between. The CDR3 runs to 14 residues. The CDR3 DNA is TGTGCCAGCAAGAGGATGAGCGACACAGATACGCAGTATTTT. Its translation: CASKRMSDTDTQYF.

Here the CDR3 DNA reads TGTGCCAGCAGTTTTGGGGGGAGTGGGACTGAAGCTTTCTTT. Its protein is CASSFGGSGTEAFF. The rearrangement joins TRBV27 to TRBJ1-1; a possible D gene is TRBD1 (5 bases). The CDR3 consists of 14 residues. Germline assignment: CDR1 MNHEY and CDR2 SMNVEV (reference sequence). Trimming pared 3 bases from V and 5 bases from J, leaving 13 bases between.

CDR3 DNA: TGTGCCAGCAGCAATTTGGTCTTTGGGAGTGAGAAAGAGACCCAGTACTTC. Its translation: CASSNLVFGSEKETQYF. This chain joins TRBV21-1 and TRBJ2-5; the listed D gene, TRBD2, was not tested against the DNA. TRBV21-1 is flagged as a pseudogene. This CDR3 is 17 amino acids long.

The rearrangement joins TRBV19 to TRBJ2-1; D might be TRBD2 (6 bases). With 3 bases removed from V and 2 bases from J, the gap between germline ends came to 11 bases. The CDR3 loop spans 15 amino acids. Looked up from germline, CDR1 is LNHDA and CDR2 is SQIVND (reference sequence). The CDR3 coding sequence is TGTGCCAGTAGTATGGGGGGTCCAGCCTACAATGAGCAGTTCTTC. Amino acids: CASSMGGPAYNEQFF.

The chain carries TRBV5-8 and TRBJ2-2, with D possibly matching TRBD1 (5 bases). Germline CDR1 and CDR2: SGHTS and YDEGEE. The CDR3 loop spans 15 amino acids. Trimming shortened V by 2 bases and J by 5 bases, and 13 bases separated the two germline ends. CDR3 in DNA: TGTGCCAGCAGCTTACAGACAGTGAAAACCGGGGAGCTGTTTTTT. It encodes CASSLQTVKTGELFF.

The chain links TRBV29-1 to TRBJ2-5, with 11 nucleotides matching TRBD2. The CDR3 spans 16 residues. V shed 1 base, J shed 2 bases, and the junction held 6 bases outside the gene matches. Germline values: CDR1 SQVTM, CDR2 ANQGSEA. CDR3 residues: CSVEGGASGGQETQYF. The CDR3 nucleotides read TGCAGCGTTGAAGGGGGTGCTAGCGGGGGGCAAGAGACCCAGTACTTC.

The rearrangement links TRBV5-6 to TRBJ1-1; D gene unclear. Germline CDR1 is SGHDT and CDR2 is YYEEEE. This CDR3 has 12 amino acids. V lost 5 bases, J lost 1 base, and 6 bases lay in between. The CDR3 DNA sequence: TGTGCCAGCAGACGATGGAACACTGAAGCTTTCTTT. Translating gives CASRRWNTEAFF.

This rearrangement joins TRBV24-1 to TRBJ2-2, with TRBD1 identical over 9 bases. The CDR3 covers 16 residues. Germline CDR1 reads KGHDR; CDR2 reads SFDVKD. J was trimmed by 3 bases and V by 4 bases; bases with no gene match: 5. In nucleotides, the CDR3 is TGTGCCACCAGTGACAGGGGACAGGGCGACACCGGGGAGCTGTTTTTT. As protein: CATSDRGQGDTGELFF.

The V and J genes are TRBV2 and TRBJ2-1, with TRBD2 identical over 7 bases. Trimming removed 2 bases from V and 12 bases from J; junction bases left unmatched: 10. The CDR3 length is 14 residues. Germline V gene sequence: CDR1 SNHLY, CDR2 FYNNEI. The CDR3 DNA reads TGTGCCAGCAGTGAACCCTTGGCGGGGGTTGTGCAGTTCTTC. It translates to CASSEPLAGVVQFF.